This is a list of T cell receptor beta chains from one sample in a study of blood T cell repertoires in COVID-19. The method was immunoSEQ multiplex PCR; TCRdb's version includes in-frame clones alone and lacks a portion of them. Among approximately 300,000 clones listed, just under 85% were seen once. Source material: peripheral blood. These receptors were taken from a woman between 45 and 60 years old with active or convalescent COVID-19. CDR3s include the opening cysteine and the closing phenylalanine or tryptophan. The order of the fields is D gene, V gene, J gene, clone size, CDR3 DNA, CDR3 protein. D genes are given only for firm matches. Clone size is shown for a subset of rows, as once, few, many or a class of expanded clone.

d_call: NA
v_call: TRBV27
j_call: TRBJ1-2
clone_size: NA
cdr3_nt: TGTGCCAGCAGTTTAACCGACAGCTTCGGTGGCTACACCTTC
cdr3_aa: CASSLTDSFGGYTF

d_call: TRBD1
v_call: TRBV12-5
j_call: TRBJ2-1
clone_size: NA
cdr3_nt: TGTGCTAGTGGTTGGGACAGGGAGAATGAGCAGTTCTTC
cdr3_aa: CASGWDRENEQFF

d_call: TRBD2
v_call: TRBV4-2
j_call: TRBJ2-1
clone_size: NA
cdr3_nt: TGTGCCAGCAGCCAAGAATTCGGCGGGAGCGGTGAGCAGTTCTTC
cdr3_aa: CASSQEFGGSGEQFF

d_call: NA
v_call: TRBV24-1
j_call: TRBJ1-4
clone_size: NA
cdr3_nt: TGTGCCACCCCGCTACGGGCGCAGGGAAAACTGTTTTTT
cdr3_aa: CATPLRAQGKLFF

d_call: TRBD1
v_call: TRBV28
j_call: TRBJ1-2
clone_size: NA
cdr3_nt: TGTGCCAGCAGTTCCTACAGGGGAAACTATGGCTACACCTTC
cdr3_aa: CASSSYRGNYGYTF

d_call: TRBD1
v_call: TRBV5-1
j_call: TRBJ1-2
clone_size: NA
cdr3_nt: TGCGCCAGCAGCTTGGACAGGGGGGAAGTGATGCGCTACACCTTC
cdr3_aa: CASSLDRGEVMRYTF

d_call: TRBD1
v_call: TRBV29-1
j_call: TRBJ1-1
clone_size: NA
cdr3_nt: TGCAGCGCGACAGGGTCCAACACTGAAGCTTTCTTT
cdr3_aa: CSATGSNTEAFF

d_call: NA
v_call: TRBV3-1/TRBV3-2
j_call: TRBJ2-7
clone_size: NA
cdr3_nt: TGTGCCAGCAGCCAGGCAACCGGGGTAAACTACGAGCAGTACTTC
cdr3_aa: CASSQATGVNYEQYF

d_call: NA
v_call: TRBV9
j_call: TRBJ1-1
clone_size: NA
cdr3_nt: TGTGCCAGCAGCGCCCCGACAGGAAACACTGAAGCTTTCTTT
cdr3_aa: CASSAPTGNTEAFF

d_call: NA
v_call: TRBV28
j_call: TRBJ2-7
clone_size: few
cdr3_nt: TGTGCCAGCAGCGGCCTTGGGCGATGGGCCGGAAAATTGGAGCAGTACTTC
cdr3_aa: CASSGLGRWAGKLEQYF

d_call: TRBD1
v_call: TRBV7-3
j_call: TRBJ1-2
clone_size: NA
cdr3_nt: TGTGCCAGCAGCTTAACCTCGGATCGGGACAGGGGGCTTTTGGGCTATGGCTACACCTTC
cdr3_aa: CASSLTSDRDRGLLGYGYTF

d_call: TRBD1
v_call: TRBV3-1/TRBV3-2
j_call: TRBJ2-7
clone_size: NA
cdr3_nt: TGTGCCAGCAGCCAAGAGGTCAGGGGGTCAGGCGAGCAGTACTTC
cdr3_aa: CASSQEVRGSGEQYF

d_call: TRBD2
v_call: TRBV11-2
j_call: TRBJ2-7
clone_size: NA
cdr3_nt: TGTGCCAGCAGCCTAGGAACTAGCGGGAACTACGAGCAGTACTTC
cdr3_aa: CASSLGTSGNYEQYF

d_call: TRBD2
v_call: TRBV7-3
j_call: TRBJ2-1
clone_size: NA
cdr3_nt: TGTGCCAGCAGCTTAACTCCTAGCGGCTACAATGAGCAGTTCTTC
cdr3_aa: CASSLTPSGYNEQFF

d_call: NA
v_call: TRBV30
j_call: TRBJ2-7
clone_size: NA
cdr3_nt: TGTGCCTGGAGTCCAGCGGGCTACGAGCAGTACTTC
cdr3_aa: CAWSPAGYEQYF

d_call: TRBD1
v_call: TRBV4-1
j_call: TRBJ1-2
clone_size: NA
cdr3_nt: TGCGCCAGCAGCCAAGGGACAGGGGATGGGGGCTACACCTTC
cdr3_aa: CASSQGTGDGGYTF

d_call: NA
v_call: TRBV19
j_call: TRBJ1-1
clone_size: NA
cdr3_nt: TGTGCCAGTAGAAAGACTATGGGACTCGGGAACACTGAAGCTTTCTTT
cdr3_aa: CASRKTMGLGNTEAFF

d_call: NA
v_call: TRBV6-5
j_call: TRBJ2-1
clone_size: NA
cdr3_nt: TGTGCCAGCAAGGGGCTCCCCGCCAATGAGCAGTTCTTC
cdr3_aa: CASKGLPANEQFF

d_call: NA
v_call: TRBV2
j_call: TRBJ1-2
clone_size: NA
cdr3_nt: TGTGCCAGCAGTGGCTTAGCTAACTATGGCTACACCTTC
cdr3_aa: CASSGLANYGYTF

d_call: TRBD2
v_call: TRBV7-9
j_call: TRBJ2-3
clone_size: NA
cdr3_nt: TGTGCCAGCAGCGACACTAGCGGGAGGGCCGGAAGCACAGATACGCAGTATTTT
cdr3_aa: CASSDTSGRAGSTDTQYF